A selection of T cell receptor beta chains follows, all from one sample in a study of blood T cell repertoires in COVID-19. The assay was immunoSEQ multiplex PCR, and TCRdb's table has in-frame clones only and misses some. The table lists 200,000 to 250,000 clones, 80% to 90% of them singletons. The sequencing input was PBMCs or T cells enriched from blood (not recorded which). Source of these receptors: a man in his forties who had recovered from COVID-19. The CDR3 runs from the conserved cysteine through the conserved F or W. A D gene is named only where the DNA matches it firmly. Size is stated for part of the rows, as once, few or many counts, or as a class when the clone is expanded.

CDR3: CASSLLPLAGSTNYNEQFF; DNA: TGTGCCAGCAGCTTACTCCCTTTAGCGGGGTCAACCAACTACAATGAGCAGTTCTTC; D: TRBD2; size: once; V: TRBV7-6; J: TRBJ2-1
CDR3: CASSVSSRARTEAFF; DNA: TGTGCCAGCAGTGTGAGTTCGCGGGCCCGCACTGAAGCTTTCTTT; D: -; size: many; V: TRBV28; J: TRBJ1-1
CDR3: CATSGTGGNYGYTF; DNA: TGTGCCACCAGTGGTACAGGGGGGAACTATGGCTACACCTTC; D: TRBD1; size: -; V: TRBV24-1; J: TRBJ1-2
CDR3: CASISLASYNEQFF; DNA: TGTGCCAGCATTAGCCTAGCGTCATACAATGAGCAGTTCTTC; D: -; size: -; V: TRBV27; J: TRBJ2-1
CDR3: CASSQGGANQPQHF; DNA: TGTGCCAGCAGCCAGGGCGGGGCCAATCAGCCCCAGCATTTT; D: -; size: -; V: TRBV7-2; J: TRBJ1-5
CDR3: CASSVSEARRNTIYF; DNA: TGTGCCAGCAGCGTTTCCGAGGCGAGGCGAAACACCATATATTTT; D: -; size: -; V: TRBV9; J: TRBJ1-3
CDR3: CASSRGVAGLSYNEQFF; DNA: TGTGCCAGTAGTAGGGGAGTAGCGGGACTCTCCTACAATGAGCAGTTCTTC; D: TRBD2; size: -; V: TRBV19; J: TRBJ2-1
CDR3: CASSLGTGFENYGYTF; DNA: TGTGCCAGCAGCTTAGGGACAGGGTTTGAAAACTATGGCTACACCTTC; D: TRBD1; size: few; V: TRBV7-9; J: TRBJ1-2
CDR3: CASSFTGGPGGEQFF; DNA: TGCGCCAGCAGCTTTACGGGAGGTCCTGGGGGTGAGCAGTTCTTC; D: TRBD2; size: -; V: TRBV5-1; J: TRBJ2-1
CDR3: CASSLEGQGANYGYTF; DNA: TGTGCCAGCAGCTTGGAGGGACAGGGGGCGAACTATGGCTACACCTTC; D: TRBD1; size: few; V: TRBV5-6; J: TRBJ1-2
CDR3: CASSFMALAGDTQYF; DNA: TGTGCCAGCAGCTTCATGGCGCTAGCCGGAGATACGCAGTATTTT; D: -; size: -; V: TRBV7-9; J: TRBJ2-3
CDR3: CASSLEAGGTYNEQFF; DNA: TGCGCCAGCAGCTTGGAAGCGGGGGGCACCTACAATGAGCAGTTCTTC; D: TRBD2; size: -; V: TRBV5-1; J: TRBJ2-1
CDR3: CASSGGWGQREFF; DNA: TGTGCCAGCAGTGGAGGTTGGGGACAGCGGGAGTTCTTT; D: TRBD1; size: -; V: TRBV2; J: TRBJ1-1